The rows below give T cell receptor beta chains drawn from one sample of a study of blood T cell repertoires in COVID-19. Repertoires were generated with immunoSEQ multiplex PCR, while TCRdb's copy carries only in-frame clones and drops some. The sample records over 120,000 clones, around 80% being singletons. The material sequenced was PBMCs or T cells enriched from blood (not recorded which). The receptors stem from a woman in her forties or fifties who had recovered from COVID-19. Both conserved end residues are part of each CDR3. The order of the fields is J gene, clone size, V gene, D gene, CDR3 protein, CDR3 DNA. The D gene is left open where the match is weak. Only part of the rows carry a size: once, few, many, or a class if the clone is expanded.

TRBJ2-7 | . | TRBV28 | TRBD1 | CASSLSGTGRYEQYF | TGTGCCAGCAGTTTGTCCGGGACAGGAAGATACGAGCAGTACTTC
TRBJ2-2 | . | TRBV14 | TRBD1 | CASSQGGTVTGELFF | TGTGCCAGCAGCCAAGGGGGGACAGTCACCGGGGAGCTGTTTTTT
TRBJ1-1 | . | TRBV5-4 | TRBD1 | CASSQPGQTNTEAFF | TGTGCCAGCAGCCAACCGGGACAGACGAACACTGAAGCTTTCTTT
TRBJ1-6 | . | TRBV2 | TRBD1 | CASSVLTGDNSPLHF | TGTGCCAGCAGTGTGCTGACAGGGGACAATTCACCCCTCCACTTT
TRBJ2-7 | . | TRBV11-2 | TRBD2 | CASSLGSGVGEQYF | TGTGCCAGCAGCTTAGGTAGCGGGGTGGGCGAGCAGTACTTC
TRBJ1-5 | . | TRBV28 | TRBD1 | CASSLRPGQGVQPQHF | TGTGCCAGCAGTTTGAGACCGGGACAGGGTGTTCAGCCCCAGCATTTT
TRBJ1-2 | . | TRBV7-9 | . | CASSLGPTERYTF | TGTGCCAGCAGCTTAGGGCCGACAGAGAGGTACACCTTC
TRBJ1-1 | . | TRBV12-3/TRBV12-4 | . | CASSPLIPEAFF | TGTGCCAGCAGTCCTTTAATCCCTGAAGCTTTCTTT
TRBJ2-1 | . | TRBV27 | . | CASSLEGVPYNEQFF | TGTGCCAGCAGTTTAGAAGGGGTCCCCTACAATGAGCAGTTCTTC
TRBJ1-2 | few | TRBV9 | . | CASSVEGRGNGYTF | TGTGCCAGCAGCGTAGAGGGCAGGGGAAATGGCTACACCTTC
TRBJ2-1 | . | TRBV19 | TRBD2 | CASSTAGGRSERFF | TGTGCCAGTAGTACGGCGGGGGGGCGGAGTGAGCGGTTCTTC
TRBJ2-2 | . | TRBV7-9 | TRBD1 | CASSLGRGGEAGELFF | TGTGCCAGCAGCTTAGGAAGAGGGGGCGAGGCCGGGGAGCTGTTTTTT
TRBJ1-6 | . | TRBV13 | TRBD1 | CASSGTGGNNSPLHF | TGTGCCAGCAGCGGGACAGGGGGCAACAATTCACCCCTCCACTTT
TRBJ1-2 | . | TRBV5-1 | . | CASSLMAGDDWYHGYTF | TGCGCCAGCAGCTTAATGGCAGGGGACGATTGGTATCATGGCTACACCTTC
TRBJ1-5 | . | TRBV6-5 | TRBD1 | CASTPGTGNGQPQHF | TGTGCCAGCACCCCGGGGACAGGGAACGGACAGCCCCAGCATTTT
TRBJ1-2 | . | TRBV19 | TRBD1 | CASSLGGQEAYGYTF | TGTGCCAGTAGTCTGGGTGGACAGGAAGCGTATGGCTACACCTTC
TRBJ1-2 | . | TRBV5-1 | TRBD1 | CASSLGTGGRIRNYGYTF | TGCGCCAGCAGCTTGGGGACAGGGGGACGAATCCGTAACTATGGCTACACCTTC
TRBJ2-7 | . | TRBV28 | . | CASSSRDSPAYEQYF | TGTGCCAGCAGTTCCCGGGACTCACCCGCCTACGAGCAGTACTTC
TRBJ2-1 | . | TRBV7-9 | TRBD2 | CASSFSGGANEQFF | TGTGCCAGCAGCTTTAGCGGGGGGGCCAATGAGCAGTTCTTC
TRBJ1-5 | . | TRBV5-1 | . | CASRVGLGGQPQHF | TGCGCCAGCAGGGTTGGGTTGGGAGGTCAGCCCCAGCATTTT
TRBJ1-5 | . | TRBV28 | . | CASTTLGLQGGNQPQHF | TGTGCCAGCACCACTCTCGGATTGCAGGGCGGCAATCAGCCCCAGCATTTT
TRBJ1-6 | . | TRBV11-2 | TRBD1 | CASSLDRGYSPLHF | TGTGCCAGCAGTCTCGACAGGGGATATTCACCCCTCCACTTT
TRBJ1-2 | . | TRBV5-1 | . | CASSLGQSYGYTF | TGCGCCAGCAGCTTGGGACAAAGCTATGGCTACACCTTC
TRBJ1-1 | once | TRBV6-6 | TRBD1 | CASSRSTGVTEAFF | TGTGCCAGCAGTCGTTCGACAGGGGTCACTGAAGCTTTCTTT
TRBJ1-1 | . | TRBV5-1 | TRBD1 | CASSLVRTGNTEAFF | TGCGCCAGCAGCTTGGTCAGGACAGGGAACACTGAAGCTTTCTTT
TRBJ2-5 | . | TRBV12-3/TRBV12-4 | . | CASGQGGETQYF | TGTGCCAGCGGACAGGGAGGGGAGACCCAGTACTTC
TRBJ1-6 | . | TRBV3-1/TRBV3-2 | TRBD1 | CASSRDSFIFRSALHF | TGTGCCAGCAGCCGGGACAGTTTCATATTTAGGTCAGCCCTCCACTTT
TRBJ1-2 | . | TRBV28 | . | CASSWRGYNGYTF | TGTGCCAGCAGTTGGAGGGGATACAATGGCTACACCTTC
TRBJ2-3 | . | TRBV15 | TRBD1 | CATCPKTTGTGHTDTQYF | TGTGCCACCTGCCCGAAGACGACCGGGACAGGGCACACAGATACGCAGTATTTT
TRBJ1-5 | . | TRBV16 | TRBD1 | CASSHSDRGLNQPQHF | TGTGCCAGCAGCCACTCGGACAGGGGCCTCAATCAGCCCCAGCATTTT
TRBJ1-3 | . | TRBV28 | TRBD1 | CASSAPGQSSGNTIYF | TGTGCCAGCAGTGCACCGGGACAGAGCTCTGGAAACACCATATATTTT
TRBJ1-1 | few | TRBV4-1 | . | CASSQDKGGHTEAFF | TGCGCCAGCAGCCAGGACAAGGGGGGGCACACTGAAGCTTTCTTT
TRBJ1-2 | . | TRBV5-1 | TRBD1 | CASSPGTGGRGYTF | TGCGCCAGCAGCCCCGGGACAGGGGGCCGAGGCTACACCTTC
TRBJ1-6 | few | TRBV28 | . | CASSPPGDSPLHF | TGTGCCAGCAGTCCCCCAGGGGATTCACCCCTCCACTTT
TRBJ2-2 | . | TRBV24-1 | . | CATRVRTSNTGELFF | TGTGCCACCAGGGTAAGGACATCGAACACCGGGGAGCTGTTTTTT
TRBJ1-6 | once | TRBV5-1 | . | CASSLAVSSGDSPLHF | TGCGCCAGCAGCTTGGCAGTATCCTCCGGGGATTCACCCCTCCACTTT
TRBJ1-2 | . | TRBV28 | TRBD1 | CASSLDREEGGYTF | TGTGCCAGCAGCCTTGACAGGGAAGAGGGCGGCTACACCTTC
TRBJ1-5 | . | TRBV5-6 | TRBD1 | CASSFRDRGPNQPQHF | TGTGCCAGCAGCTTTAGGGACAGGGGGCCAAATCAGCCCCAGCATTTT
TRBJ2-5 | . | TRBV5-4 | . | CASSLGQSQETQYF | TGTGCCAGCAGCTTGGGACAGTCCCAAGAGACCCAGTACTTC
TRBJ2-1 | . | TRBV7-3 | . | CASSSVGSSYNEQFF | TGTGCCAGCAGCTCGGTCGGGAGCTCCTACAATGAGCAGTTCTTC
TRBJ1-1 | . | TRBV18 | TRBD1 | CASSPGQGARDTEAFF | TGTGCCAGCTCACCGGGACAGGGGGCGAGGGACACTGAAGCTTTCTTT
TRBJ1-6 | . | TRBV5-1 | . | CASSPGSDSSPLHF | TGCGCCAGCAGCCCCGGGTCTGATAGTTCACCCCTCCACTTT
TRBJ1-5 | . | TRBV4-1 | . | CASSPDSTGMGNQPQHF | TGCGCCAGCAGCCCAGACAGTACAGGGATGGGCAATCAGCCCCAGCATTTT
TRBJ2-2 | few | TRBV9 | TRBD1 | CASSATGGAGELFF | TGTGCCAGCAGCGCTACAGGGGGAGCCGGGGAGCTGTTTTTT
TRBJ1-5 | . | TRBV28 | . | CASSLAGHGQPQHF | TGTGCCAGCAGTTTGGCGGGGCATGGTCAGCCCCAGCATTTT
TRBJ1-1 | . | TRBV18 | TRBD1 | CASSPVAGGEAFF | TGTGCCAGCTCACCAGTGGCAGGGGGCGAAGCTTTCTTT
TRBJ2-3 | many | TRBV29-1 | TRBD1 | CSVSTGAADTQYF | TGCAGCGTCTCGACAGGGGCGGCAGATACGCAGTATTTT
TRBJ2-2 | . | TRBV7-9 | TRBD1 | CASSWIPGQGQGRLFF | TGTGCCAGCAGCTGGATACCGGGACAGGGTCAAGGGAGGCTGTTTTTT
TRBJ1-4 | . | TRBV19 | . | CASSIPRGQEKLFF | TGTGCCAGTAGTATCCCAAGGGGCCAGGAAAAACTGTTTTTT
TRBJ1-5 | . | TRBV6-2/TRBV6-3 | TRBD1 | CASSYPGQGARQPQHF | TGTGCCAGCAGTTACCCGGGACAGGGGGCTCGGCAGCCCCAGCATTTT
TRBJ1-5 | . | TRBV7-8 | . | CASSRAGATQPQHF | TGTGCCAGCAGCAGGGCGGGGGCAACTCAGCCCCAGCATTTT
TRBJ1-3 | . | TRBV7-2 | . | CASTNRFSGNTIYF | TGTGCCAGCACCAACAGGTTCTCTGGAAACACCATATATTTT
TRBJ1-2 | . | TRBV18 | TRBD1 | CASSDGQVNYGYTF | TGTGCCAGCTCCGATGGACAGGTTAACTATGGCTACACCTTC
TRBJ1-2 | . | TRBV18 | TRBD1 | CASSPNPGQGSYGYTF | TGTGCCAGCTCACCCAATCCGGGACAGGGGAGTTATGGCTACACCTTC
TRBJ1-4 | . | TRBV13 | . | CASSSQGHAEKLFF | TGTGCCAGCAGCTCACAGGGACACGCTGAAAAACTGTTTTTT
TRBJ1-4 | . | TRBV21-1 | . | CASSKKGHPTNEKLFF | TGTGCCAGCAGCAAAAAAGGACACCCAACTAATGAAAAACTGTTTTTT
TRBJ2-3 | . | TRBV9 | TRBD2 | CASSVAGAGGGPDTQYF | TGTGCCAGCAGCGTAGCTGGGGCGGGGGGGGGCCCAGATACGCAGTATTTT